This is a list of T cell receptor beta chains from one sample in a study of CD8+ T cells in alopecia areata. Profiled with immunoSEQ multiplex PCR; TCRdb holds only in-frame clones, not every one. The table has some 130,000 clones, approximately 49% seen once; the top ten hold roughly a sixth. The source material was CD8+ T cells sorted from blood, sampled at week 0. These receptors all stem from a human donor with alopecia areata. The CDR3 runs from the conserved cysteine through the conserved F or W. Each record gives: J gene, V gene, clone size, D gene, CDR3 DNA, CDR3 protein. The D gene is left open where the match is weak. Only some rows state a clone size, as once, few, many or a class for expanded clones.

TRBJ1-6 TRBV18 few TRBD1 TGTGCCAGCTCACCTACCGGACAGGGGCGAGGGTCACCCCTCCACTTT CASSPTGQGRGSPLHF
TRBJ1-5 TRBV29-1 . . TGCAGCGTTGGGGCAGAGAGCAATCAGCCCCAGCATTTT CSVGAESNQPQHF
TRBJ2-5 TRBV6-5 . . TGTGCCAGCACCGGGGGGCCCCCAGAGACCCAGTACTTC CASTGGPPETQYF
TRBJ1-6 TRBV27 . . TGTGCCAGCAGTTCAGTTTGGGGTTCACCCCTCCACTTT CASSSVWGSPLHF
TRBJ1-2 TRBV2 . . TGTGCCAGCAGTGACAGGGATGACTATGGCTACACCTTC CASSDRDDYGYTF
TRBJ2-1 TRBV27 . . TGTGCCAGCAGTTTTTATGACGAGCAGTTCTTC CASSFYDEQFF
TRBJ2-2 TRBV10-2 few . TGCGCCATGGAGAATCAGAACACCGGGGAGCTGTTTTTT CAMENQNTGELFF
TRBJ2-3 TRBV7-2 few . TGTGCCAGCAGCCCCTTGAGGGGGGGCACAGATACGCAGTATTTT CASSPLRGGTDTQYF
TRBJ2-2 TRBV9 few . TGTGCCAGCAGCGCGTACAGGAATCCGAACACCGGGGAGCTGTTTTTT CASSAYRNPNTGELFF
TRBJ1-2 TRBV30 once . TGTGCCTGGAGTAACCTAACCCTCTATGGCTACACCTTC CAWSNLTLYGYTF
TRBJ1-1 TRBV7-9 many . TGTGCCAGCAGCGCAAAAGGGGTGAACACTGAAGCTTTCTTT CASSAKGVNTEAFF
TRBJ2-1 TRBV29-1 few TRBD2 TGCAGCGTTGAACTAGCGGGGGGGCCCTACAATGAGCAGTTCTTC CSVELAGGPYNEQFF
TRBJ2-7 TRBV29-1 . . TGCAGCGCCGCCGAGGGCTCCTACGAGCAGTACTTC CSAAEGSYEQYF
TRBJ2-7 TRBV29-1 . TRBD1 TGCAGCGTTGTATTACCTGGACAGGGGGACTACGAGCAGTACTTC CSVVLPGQGDYEQYF
TRBJ2-7 TRBV7-9 . . TGTGCCAGCAGCCGCACAGTTTTCGAGCAGTACTTC CASSRTVFEQYF
TRBJ1-6 TRBV7-9 few . TGTGCCAGCAGCTTAGAAGGTTCACCCCTCCACTTT CASSLEGSPLHF
TRBJ2-5 TRBV7-2 few TRBD2 TGTGCCAGCAGCTTAGTGGGGGTGCGCGGGGGAGAGACCCAGTACTTC CASSLVGVRGGETQYF
TRBJ2-7 TRBV5-6 . TRBD2 TGTGCCAGCAGCCGACTAGCGGAATACGAGCAGTACTTC CASSRLAEYEQYF
TRBJ2-7 TRBV30 . . TGTGCCTGGAGGGGCCTTGATACCTACGAGCAGTACTTC CAWRGLDTYEQYF
TRBJ2-5 TRBV29-1 . TRBD1 TGCAGCTCGGATCCGGGACAGGGAGAGACCCAGTACTTC CSSDPGQGETQYF
TRBJ2-7 TRBV4-1 . . TGCGCCAGCAGCGAGGTAAATTGGGGCGAGCAGTACTTC CASSEVNWGEQYF
TRBJ1-1 TRBV7-9 . TRBD1 TGTGCCAGCAGCGTCCCGGGACAGACTGAAGCTTTCTTT CASSVPGQTEAFF
TRBJ2-1 TRBV7-9 few TRBD2 TGTGCCAGCAGCTTAGTCCCCCCGGGACTAGCGGGACTATACAATGAGCAGTTCTTC CASSLVPPGLAGLYNEQFF
TRBJ2-1 TRBV5-4 once . TGTGCCAGCAGCCCGGACTTTTTGGGATACAATGAGCAGTTCTTC CASSPDFLGYNEQFF
TRBJ2-6 TRBV9 few . TGTGCCAGCAGTGTTAGGGCCTCTGGGGCCAACGTCCTGACTTTC CASSVRASGANVLTF
TRBJ1-5 TRBV27 . . TGTGCCAGCAGTCTCTTTCGGGGTAGCAATCAGCCCCAGCATTTT CASSLFRGSNQPQHF
TRBJ2-7 TRBV9 . . TGTGCCAGCAGCGCTCCCTCCTACGAGCAGTACTTC CASSAPSYEQYF
TRBJ2-7 TRBV15 . . TGTGCCACCAGCAGCCCTGGGGCCTCCTACGAGCAGTACTTC CATSSPGASYEQYF
TRBJ2-1 TRBV6-6 . . TGTGCCAGCACGGAAGGGGGGGATTACAATGAGCAGTTCTTC CASTEGGDYNEQFF
TRBJ1-2 TRBV7-9 . . TGTGCCAGCGGAAGCGGGGAAGCTAACTATGGCTACACCTTC CASGSGEANYGYTF